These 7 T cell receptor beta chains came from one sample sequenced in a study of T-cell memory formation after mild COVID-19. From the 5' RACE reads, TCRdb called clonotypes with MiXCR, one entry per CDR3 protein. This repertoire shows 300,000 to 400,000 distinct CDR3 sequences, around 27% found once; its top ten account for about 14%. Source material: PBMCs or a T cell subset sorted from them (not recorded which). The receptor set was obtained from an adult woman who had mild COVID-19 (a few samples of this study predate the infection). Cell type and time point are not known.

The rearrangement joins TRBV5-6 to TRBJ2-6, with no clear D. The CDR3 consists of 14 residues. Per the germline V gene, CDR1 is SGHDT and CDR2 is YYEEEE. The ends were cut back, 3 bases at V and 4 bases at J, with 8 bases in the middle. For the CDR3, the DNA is TGTGCCAGCAGCTCTGCGTTAGGGGCCAACGTCCTGACTTTC. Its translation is CASSSALGANVLTF.

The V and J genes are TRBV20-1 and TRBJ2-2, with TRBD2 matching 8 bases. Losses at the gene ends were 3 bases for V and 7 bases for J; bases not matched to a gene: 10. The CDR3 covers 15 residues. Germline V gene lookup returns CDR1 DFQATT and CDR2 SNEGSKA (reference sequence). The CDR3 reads CSARDGAGVGGELFF. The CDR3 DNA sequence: TGCAGTGCTAGGGACGGAGCGGGAGTAGGCGGGGAGCTGTTTTTT.

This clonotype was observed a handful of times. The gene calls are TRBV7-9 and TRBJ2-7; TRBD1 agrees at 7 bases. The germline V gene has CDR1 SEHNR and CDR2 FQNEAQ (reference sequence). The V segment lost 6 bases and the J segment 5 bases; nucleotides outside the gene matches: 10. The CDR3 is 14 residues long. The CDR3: CASSSTGTANEQYF. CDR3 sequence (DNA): TGTGCCAGCAGTTCGACCGGGACAGCAAACGAGCAGTACTTC.

In DNA form, the CDR3 reads TGTGCCAGCAGCTTCACTAGCGGGGGAAACTCCTACGAGCAGTACTTC. This translates into CASSFTSGGNSYEQYF. The rearrangement joins TRBV5-5 to TRBJ2-7, with 11 bases fitting TRBD2. The CDR3 is made up of 16 amino acids. V lost 2 bases and J lost 0; bases outside the gene matches: 4. CDR1 is SGHKS, CDR2 YYEKEE, per germline (reference sequence).

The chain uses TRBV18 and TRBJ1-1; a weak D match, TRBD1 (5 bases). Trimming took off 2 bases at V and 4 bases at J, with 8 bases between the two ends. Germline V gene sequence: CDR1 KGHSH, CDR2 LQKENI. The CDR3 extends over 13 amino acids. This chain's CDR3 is CASSPSGGTEAFF. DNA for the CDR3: TGTGCCAGCTCACCAAGCGGGGGCACTGAAGCTTTCTTT.

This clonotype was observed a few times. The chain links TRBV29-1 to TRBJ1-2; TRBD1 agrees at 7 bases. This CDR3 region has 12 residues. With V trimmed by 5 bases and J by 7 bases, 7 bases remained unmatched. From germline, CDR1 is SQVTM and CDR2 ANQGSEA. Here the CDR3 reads CSVLRQGSGYTF. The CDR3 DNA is TGCAGCGTTCTCCGACAGGGTTCTGGCTACACCTTC.

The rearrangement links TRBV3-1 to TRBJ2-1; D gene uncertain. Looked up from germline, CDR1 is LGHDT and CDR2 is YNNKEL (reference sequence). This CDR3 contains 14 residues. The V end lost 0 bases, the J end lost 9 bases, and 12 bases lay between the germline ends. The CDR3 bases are TGTGCCAGCAGCCAAGATGTTTCGCGCGGTGAGCAGTTCTTC. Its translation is CASSQDVSRGEQFF.